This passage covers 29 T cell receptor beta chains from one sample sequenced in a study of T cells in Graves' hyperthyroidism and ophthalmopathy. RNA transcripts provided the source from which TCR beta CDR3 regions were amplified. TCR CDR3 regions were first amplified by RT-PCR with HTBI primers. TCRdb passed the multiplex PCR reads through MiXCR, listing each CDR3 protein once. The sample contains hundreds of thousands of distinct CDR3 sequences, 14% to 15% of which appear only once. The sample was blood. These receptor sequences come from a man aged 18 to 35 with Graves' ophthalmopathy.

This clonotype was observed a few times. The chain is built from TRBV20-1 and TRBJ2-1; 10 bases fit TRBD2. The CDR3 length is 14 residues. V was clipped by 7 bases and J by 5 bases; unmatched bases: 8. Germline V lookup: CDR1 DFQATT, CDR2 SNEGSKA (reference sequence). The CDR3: CSVPLAGDDNEQFF. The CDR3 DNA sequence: TGCAGTGTTCCCCTAGCGGGAGACGACAATGAGCAGTTCTTC.

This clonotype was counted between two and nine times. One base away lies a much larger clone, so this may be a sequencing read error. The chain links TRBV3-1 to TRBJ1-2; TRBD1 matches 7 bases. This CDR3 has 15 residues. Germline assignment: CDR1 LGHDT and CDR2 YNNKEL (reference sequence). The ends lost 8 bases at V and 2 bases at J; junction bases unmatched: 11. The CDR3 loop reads CASGPTGTENYGYTF. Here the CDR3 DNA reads TGTGCCAGCGGCCCCACCGGGACAGAGAACTATGGCTACACCTTC. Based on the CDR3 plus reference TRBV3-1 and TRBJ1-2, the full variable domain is DTAVSQTPKYLVTQMGNDKSIKCEQNLGHDTMYWYKQDSKKFLKIMFSYNNKELIINETVPNRFSPKSPDKAHLNLHINSLELGDSAVYFCASGPTGTENYGYTFGSGTRLTVV.

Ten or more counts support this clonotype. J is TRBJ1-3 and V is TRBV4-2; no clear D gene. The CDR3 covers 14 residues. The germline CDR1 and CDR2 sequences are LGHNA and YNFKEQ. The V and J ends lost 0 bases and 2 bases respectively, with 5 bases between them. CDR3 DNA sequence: TGTGCCAGCAGCCAAGACGATGCTGGAAACACCATATATTTT. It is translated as CASSQDDAGNTIYF.

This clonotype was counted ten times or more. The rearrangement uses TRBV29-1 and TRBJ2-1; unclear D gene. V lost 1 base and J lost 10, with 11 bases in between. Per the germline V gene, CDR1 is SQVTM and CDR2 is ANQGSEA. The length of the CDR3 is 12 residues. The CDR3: CSVEAQAGEQFF. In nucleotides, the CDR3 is TGCAGCGTTGAAGCGCAGGCAGGCGAGCAGTTCTTC.

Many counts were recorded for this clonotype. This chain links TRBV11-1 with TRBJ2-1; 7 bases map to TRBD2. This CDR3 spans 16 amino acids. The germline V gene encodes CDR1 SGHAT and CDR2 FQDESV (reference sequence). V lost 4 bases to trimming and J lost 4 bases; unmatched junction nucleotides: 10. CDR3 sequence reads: CASSSAPSGPYNEQFF. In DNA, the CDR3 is TGTGCCAGCAGCTCGGCCCCTAGCGGACCTTACAATGAGCAGTTCTTC.

In nucleotides, the CDR3 is TGTGCCAGTAGTCGTCCCACCGGGACAGGGTACTCTGGGGCCAACGTCCTGACTTTC. It codes for CASSRPTGTGYSGANVLTF. The chain uses TRBV19 and TRBJ2-6, with TRBD1 identical over 9 bases. Germline values: CDR1 LNHDA, CDR2 SQIVND (reference sequence). The CDR3 covers 19 residues. Trimming removed 5 bases from V and 0 bases from J; junction bases left unmatched: 11.

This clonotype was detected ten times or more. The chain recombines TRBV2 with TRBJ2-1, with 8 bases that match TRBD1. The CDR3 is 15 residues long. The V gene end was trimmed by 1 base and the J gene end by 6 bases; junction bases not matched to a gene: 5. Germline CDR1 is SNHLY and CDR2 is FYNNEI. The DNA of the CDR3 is TGTGCCAGCAGTGAAGGGACAGGGTCCGGCAATGAGCAGTTCTTC. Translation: CASSEGTGSGNEQFF.

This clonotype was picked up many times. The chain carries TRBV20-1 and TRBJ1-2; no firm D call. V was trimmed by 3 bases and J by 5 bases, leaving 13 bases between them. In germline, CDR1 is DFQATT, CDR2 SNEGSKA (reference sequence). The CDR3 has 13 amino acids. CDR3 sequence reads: CSASETEKYGYTF. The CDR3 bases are TGCAGTGCTAGCGAGACGGAGAAATATGGCTACACCTTC.

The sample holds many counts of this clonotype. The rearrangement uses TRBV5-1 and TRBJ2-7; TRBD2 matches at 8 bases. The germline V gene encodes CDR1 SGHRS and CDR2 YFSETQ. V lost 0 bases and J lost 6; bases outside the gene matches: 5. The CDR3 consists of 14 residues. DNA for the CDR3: TGCGCCAGCAGCTTGGCCAGCGGGGGTTCCGAGCAGTACTTC. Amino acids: CASSLASGGSEQYF.

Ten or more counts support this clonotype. DNA for the CDR3: TGTGCCAGCGCCTTGGGACAGGGCGTTTCAGGGTACGAGCAGTACTTC. Protein product: CASALGQGVSGYEQYF. This chain uses TRBV18 with TRBJ2-7; 9 positions match TRBD1. The V and J ends lost 8 bases and 4 bases, in that order; junction bases with no gene match: 15. Germline V gene data show CDR1 as KGHSH and CDR2 as LQKENI. CDR3 length: 16 amino acids.

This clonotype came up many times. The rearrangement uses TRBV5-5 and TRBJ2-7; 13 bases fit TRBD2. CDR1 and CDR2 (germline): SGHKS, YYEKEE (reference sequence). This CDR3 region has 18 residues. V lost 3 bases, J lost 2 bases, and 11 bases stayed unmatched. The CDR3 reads CASSWRTSGSQITYEQYF. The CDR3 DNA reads TGTGCCAGCAGCTGGAGGACTAGCGGGAGTCAAATCACCTACGAGCAGTACTTC.

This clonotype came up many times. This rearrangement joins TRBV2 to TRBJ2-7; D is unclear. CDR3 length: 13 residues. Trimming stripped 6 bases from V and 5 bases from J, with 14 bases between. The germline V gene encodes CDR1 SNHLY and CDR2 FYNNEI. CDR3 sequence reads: CASRPGFMHEQYF. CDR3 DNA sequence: TGTGCCAGCAGGCCCGGGTTTATGCACGAGCAGTACTTC.

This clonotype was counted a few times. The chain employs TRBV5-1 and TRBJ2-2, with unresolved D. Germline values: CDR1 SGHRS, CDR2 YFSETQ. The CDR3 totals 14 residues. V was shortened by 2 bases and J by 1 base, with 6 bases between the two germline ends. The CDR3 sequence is CASSFTQNTGELFF. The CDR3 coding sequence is TGCGCCAGCAGCTTTACTCAGAACACCGGGGAGCTGTTTTTT.

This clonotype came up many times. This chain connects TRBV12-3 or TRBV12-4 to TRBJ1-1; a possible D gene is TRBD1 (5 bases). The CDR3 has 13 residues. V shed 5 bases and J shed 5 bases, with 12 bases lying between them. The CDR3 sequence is CASSVWGVTEAFF. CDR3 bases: TGTGCCAGCAGTGTCTGGGGGGTGACTGAAGCTTTCTTT.

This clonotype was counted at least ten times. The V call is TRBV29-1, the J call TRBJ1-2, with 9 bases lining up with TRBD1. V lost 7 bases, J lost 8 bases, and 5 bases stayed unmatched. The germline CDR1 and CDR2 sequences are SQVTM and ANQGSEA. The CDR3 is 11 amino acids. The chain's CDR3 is CSGQGGGGYTF. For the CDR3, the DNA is TGCAGCGGACAGGGGGGAGGGGGCTACACCTTC.

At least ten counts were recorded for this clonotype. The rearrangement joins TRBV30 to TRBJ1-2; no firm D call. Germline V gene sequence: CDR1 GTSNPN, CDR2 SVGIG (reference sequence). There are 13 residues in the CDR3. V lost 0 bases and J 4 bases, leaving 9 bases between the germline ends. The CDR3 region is CAWSVGESYGYTF. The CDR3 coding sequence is TGTGCCTGGAGTGTCGGGGAATCCTATGGCTACACCTTC. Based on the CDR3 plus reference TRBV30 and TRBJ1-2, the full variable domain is SQTIHQWPATLVQPVGSPLSLECTVEGTSNPNLYWYRQAAGRGLQLLFYSVGIGQISSEVPQNLSASRPQDRQFILSSKKLLLSDSGFYLCAWSVGESYGYTFGSGTRLTVV.

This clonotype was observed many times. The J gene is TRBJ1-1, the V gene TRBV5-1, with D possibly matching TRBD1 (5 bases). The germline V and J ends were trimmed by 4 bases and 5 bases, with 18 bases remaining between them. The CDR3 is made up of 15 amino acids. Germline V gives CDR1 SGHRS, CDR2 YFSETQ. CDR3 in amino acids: CASSLIGTTGTEAFF. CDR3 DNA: TGCGCCAGCAGCCTAATCGGGACGACCGGGACTGAAGCTTTCTTT.

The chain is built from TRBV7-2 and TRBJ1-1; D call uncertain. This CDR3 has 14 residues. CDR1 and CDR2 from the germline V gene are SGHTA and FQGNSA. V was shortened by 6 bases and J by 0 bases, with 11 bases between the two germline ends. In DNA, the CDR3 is TGTGCCAGCAGGAATAACCTCATGAACACTGAAGCTTTCTTT. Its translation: CASRNNLMNTEAFF.

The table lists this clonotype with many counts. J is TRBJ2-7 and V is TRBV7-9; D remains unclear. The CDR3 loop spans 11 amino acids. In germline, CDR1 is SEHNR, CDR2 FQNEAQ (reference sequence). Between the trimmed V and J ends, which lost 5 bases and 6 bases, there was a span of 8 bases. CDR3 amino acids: CASSVGLEQYF. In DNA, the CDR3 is TGTGCCAGCAGCGTGGGTCTCGAGCAGTACTTC.

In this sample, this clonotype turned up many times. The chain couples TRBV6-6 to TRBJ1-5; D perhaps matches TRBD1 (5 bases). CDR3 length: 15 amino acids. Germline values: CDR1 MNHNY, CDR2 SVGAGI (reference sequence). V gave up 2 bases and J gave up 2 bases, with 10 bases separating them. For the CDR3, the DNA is TGTGCCAGCAGTTACGGGACGGGAGGCAATCAGCCCCAGCATTTT. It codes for CASSYGTGGNQPQHF.

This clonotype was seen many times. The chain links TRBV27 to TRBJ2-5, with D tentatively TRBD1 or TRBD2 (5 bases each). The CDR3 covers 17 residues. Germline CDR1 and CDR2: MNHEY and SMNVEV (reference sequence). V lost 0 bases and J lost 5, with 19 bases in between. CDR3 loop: CASSLSYRMGVGETQYF. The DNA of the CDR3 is TGTGCCAGCAGTTTATCGTATCGGATGGGGGTCGGGGAGACCCAGTACTTC.

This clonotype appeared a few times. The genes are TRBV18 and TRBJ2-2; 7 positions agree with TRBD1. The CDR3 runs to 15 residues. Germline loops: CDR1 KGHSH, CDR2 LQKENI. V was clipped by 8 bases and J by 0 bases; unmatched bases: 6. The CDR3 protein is CASGKGTANTGELFF. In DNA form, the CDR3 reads TGTGCCAGCGGGAAGGGGACAGCGAACACCGGGGAGCTGTTTTTT. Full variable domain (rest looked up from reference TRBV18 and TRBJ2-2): NAGVMQNPRHLVRRRGQEARLRCSPMKGHSHVYWYRQLPEEGLKFMVYLQKENIIDESGMPKERFSAEFPKEGPSILRIQQVVRGDSAAYFCASGKGTANTGELFFGEGSRLTVL.

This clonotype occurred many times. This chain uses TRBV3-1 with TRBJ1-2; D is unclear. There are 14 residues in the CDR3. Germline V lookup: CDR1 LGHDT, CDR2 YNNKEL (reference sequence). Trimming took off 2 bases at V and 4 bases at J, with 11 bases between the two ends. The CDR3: CASSQMALLYGYTF. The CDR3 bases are TGTGCCAGCAGCCAAATGGCACTTCTCTATGGCTACACCTTC. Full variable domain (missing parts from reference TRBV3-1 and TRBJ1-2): DTAVSQTPKYLVTQMGNDKSIKCEQNLGHDTMYWYKQDSKKFLKIMFSYNNKELIINETVPNRFSPKSPDKAHLNLHINSLELGDSAVYFCASSQMALLYGYTFGSGTRLTVV.

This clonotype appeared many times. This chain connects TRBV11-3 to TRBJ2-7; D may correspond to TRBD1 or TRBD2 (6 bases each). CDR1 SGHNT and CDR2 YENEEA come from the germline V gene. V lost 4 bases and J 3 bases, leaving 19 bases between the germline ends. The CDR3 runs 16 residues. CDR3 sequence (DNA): TGTGCCAGCAGCTCGGGGAGGCAGGGGCTCCACTACGAGCAGTACTTC. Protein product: CASSSGRQGLHYEQYF.

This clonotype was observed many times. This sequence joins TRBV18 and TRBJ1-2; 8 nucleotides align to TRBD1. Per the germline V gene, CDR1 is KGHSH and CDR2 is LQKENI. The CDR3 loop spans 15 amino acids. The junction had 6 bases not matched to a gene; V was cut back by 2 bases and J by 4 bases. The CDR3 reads CASSPSPGGVYGYTF. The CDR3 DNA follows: TGTGCCAGCTCACCATCTCCAGGGGGCGTCTATGGCTACACCTTC. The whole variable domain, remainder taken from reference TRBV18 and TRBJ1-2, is NAGVMQNPRHLVRRRGQEARLRCSPMKGHSHVYWYRQLPEEGLKFMVYLQKENIIDESGMPKERFSAEFPKEGPSILRIQQVVRGDSAAYFCASSPSPGGVYGYTFGSGTRLTVV.

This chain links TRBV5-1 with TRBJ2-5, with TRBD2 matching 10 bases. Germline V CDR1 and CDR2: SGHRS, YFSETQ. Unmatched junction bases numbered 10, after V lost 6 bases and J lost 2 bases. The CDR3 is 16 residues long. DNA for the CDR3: TGCGCCAGCAAAAGCCCACTAGCGGGATCTCAAGAGACCCAGTACTTC. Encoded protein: CASKSPLAGSQETQYF.

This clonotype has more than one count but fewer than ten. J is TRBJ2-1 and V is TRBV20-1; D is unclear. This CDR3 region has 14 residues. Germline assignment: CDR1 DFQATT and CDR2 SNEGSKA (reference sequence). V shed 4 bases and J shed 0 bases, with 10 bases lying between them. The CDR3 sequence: CSATQPNSYNEQFF. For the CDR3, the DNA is TGCAGTGCTACCCAGCCCAACTCCTACAATGAGCAGTTCTTC.

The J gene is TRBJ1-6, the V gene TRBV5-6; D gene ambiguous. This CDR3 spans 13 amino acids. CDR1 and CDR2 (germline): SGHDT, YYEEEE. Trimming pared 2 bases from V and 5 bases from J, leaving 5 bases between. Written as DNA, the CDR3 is TGTGCCAGCAGCTTAGGCCATAATTCACCCCTCCACTTT. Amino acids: CASSLGHNSPLHF.

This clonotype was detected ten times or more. The CDR3 DNA is TGTGCCACCAGCAGAGCAAGTTACGCCTACGAGCAGTACTTC. It encodes CATSRASYAYEQYF. V gene TRBV15 combines with J gene TRBJ2-7, with no clear D. V was shortened by 1 base and J by 2 bases, with 9 bases between the two germline ends. Looked up from germline, CDR1 is LNHNV and CDR2 is YYDKDF (reference sequence). This CDR3 has 14 residues. Complete variable domain (other parts from reference TRBV15 and TRBJ2-7): DAMVIQNPRYQVTQFGKPVTLSCSQTLNHNVMYWYQQKSSQAPKLLFHYYDKDFNNEADTPDNFQSRRPNTSFCFLDIRSPGLGDTAMYLCATSRASYAYEQYFGPGTRLTVT.